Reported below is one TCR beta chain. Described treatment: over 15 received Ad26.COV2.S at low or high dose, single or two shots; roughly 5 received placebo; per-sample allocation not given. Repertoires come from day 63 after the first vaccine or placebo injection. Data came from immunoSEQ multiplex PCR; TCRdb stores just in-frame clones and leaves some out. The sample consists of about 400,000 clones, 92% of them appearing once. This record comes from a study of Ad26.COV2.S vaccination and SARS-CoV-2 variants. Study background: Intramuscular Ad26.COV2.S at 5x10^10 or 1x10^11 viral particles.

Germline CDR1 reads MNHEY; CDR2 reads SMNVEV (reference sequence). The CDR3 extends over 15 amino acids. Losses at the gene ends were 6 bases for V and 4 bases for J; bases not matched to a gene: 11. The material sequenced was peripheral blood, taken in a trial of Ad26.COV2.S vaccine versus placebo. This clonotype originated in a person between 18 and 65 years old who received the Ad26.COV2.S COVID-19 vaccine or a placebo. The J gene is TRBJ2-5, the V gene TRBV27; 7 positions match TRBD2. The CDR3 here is CASRGRVVNRETQYF. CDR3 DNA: TGTGCCAGCAGAGGGAGGGTGGTCAACCGAGAGACCCAGTACTTC.